This entry features one T cell receptor beta chain sequence. This record belongs to a study of technical replicates of blood from several donors. The length of the CDR3 is 12 residues. In germline, CDR1 is MNHEY, CDR2 SVGAGI. The germline V and J ends were trimmed by 5 bases and 14 bases, with 16 bases remaining between them. Assay: immunoSEQ multiplex PCR; the TCRdb copy retains only in-frame clones and omits some. The repertoire holds 65,000 to 80,000 clones, with around 95% as singletons. Sequencing used T cells isolated from PBMCs. The TCR comes from a human donor in good health. The J gene is TRBJ2-1, the V gene TRBV6-5; D is unresolved. DNA for the CDR3: TGTGCCAGCAGTAACGACTTGGCGACGGAGTTCTTC. This sequence encodes CASSNDLATEFF.